This record covers a single TCR beta chain. The data were taken from a study of cytomegalovirus exposure and HLA in healthy donors. Sequencing used immunoSEQ multiplex PCR; TCRdb keeps in-frame clones, though not all of them. The sample yields hundreds of thousands of clones, approximately 86% seen once. V was trimmed by 5 bases and J by 0 bases, leaving 10 bases between them. The CDR3 covers 15 residues. Germline values: CDR1 ENHRY, CDR2 SYGVKD. The genes are TRBV10-3 and TRBJ1-4; D is ambiguous. The source material was PBMCs. This receptor was identified in a woman aged 25 to 39 in good health and CMV-seropositive. Written as DNA, the CDR3 is TGTGCCATCAGTCCGGACGGGGCAACTAATGAAAAACTGTTTTTT. This encodes CAISPDGATNEKLFF.